Listed below are T cell receptor beta chains from one sample, sequenced in a study of T-cell memory formation after mild COVID-19. MiXCR, applied by TCRdb to the 5' RACE reads, yields one record per CDR3 protein. The repertoire holds about 150,000 distinct CDR3 sequences, under 15% seen once, with about 3.6% in the top ten. The specimen was PBMCs or a T cell subset sorted from them (not recorded which). All receptors come from a man younger than 35 who had mild COVID-19 (a few samples of this study predate the infection). Cell type and time point are not known. The CDR3 runs from the conserved cysteine through the conserved F or W. D genes are given only for firm matches. Size is omitted from some rows. Given values are once, few, many or a class for expanded clones.

d_gene	abundance	v_gene	j_gene	CDR3aa	CDR3nt
NA	few	TRBV4-3	TRBJ1-6	CASSRNPGQDNSPLHF	TGCGCCAGCAGCCGAAATCCGGGGCAGGATAATTCACCCCTCCACTTT
NA	NA	TRBV29-1	TRBJ2-3	CSLPPSGTDTQYF	TGCAGCCTACCACCGTCCGGAACAGATACGCAGTATTTT
NA	few	TRBV24-1	TRBJ2-1	CATSDSSGESYNEQFF	TGTGCCACCAGTGATTCCTCAGGGGAATCCTACAATGAGCAGTTCTTC
TRBD1	NA	TRBV7-2	TRBJ1-4	CASSPWTGIDEKLFF	TGTGCCAGCAGCCCATGGACAGGGATTGACGAAAAACTGTTTTTT
NA	NA	TRBV20-1	TRBJ2-3	CSAREGAGTDTQYF	TGCAGTGCTAGGGAGGGAGCGGGCACAGATACGCAGTATTTT
TRBD2	NA	TRBV5-1	TRBJ2-3	CASSLPTLSGGAPDTQYF	TGCGCCAGCAGTCTCCCGACTCTTAGCGGGGGGGCCCCCGATACGCAGTATTTT
NA	few	TRBV12-3/TRBV12-4	TRBJ2-3	CASSLLRRDTQYF	TGTGCCAGCAGTCTATTGAGAAGAGATACGCAGTATTTT
NA	NA	TRBV21-1	TRBJ2-3	CASSSRGQSDTQYF	TGTGCCAGCAGCAGTAGGGGACAGTCAGATACGCAGTATTTT
NA	NA	TRBV19	TRBJ1-5	CASSMVSNQPQHF	TGTGCCAGTAGTATGGTGAGCAATCAGCCCCAGCATTTT
NA	NA	TRBV20-1	TRBJ2-5	CSARIPGYIETQYF	TGCAGTGCTAGGATCCCAGGGTATATTGAGACCCAGTACTTC
NA	few	TRBV7-2	TRBJ1-1	CASSLDPMPMNTEAFF	TGTGCCAGCAGCTTAGACCCCATGCCCATGAACACTGAAGCTTTCTTT
NA	few	TRBV7-2	TRBJ2-2	CASSFGYRNTGELFF	TGTGCCAGCAGCTTCGGCTACCGTAACACCGGGGAGCTGTTTTTT
NA	NA	TRBV5-1	TRBJ1-2	CASSLEGRGYTF	TGCGCCAGCAGCTTGGAAGGTCGGGGCTACACCTTC
TRBD2	few	TRBV20-1	TRBJ2-3	CSARDPGGVTDTQYF	TGCAGTGCTAGAGATCCGGGGGGGGTCACAGATACGCAGTATTTT
NA	few	TRBV20-1	TRBJ2-2	CSARASGELFF	TGCAGTGCTAGAGCCTCGGGGGAGCTGTTTTTT
NA	few	TRBV7-3	TRBJ2-2	CASKFGLNTGELFF	TGTGCCAGTAAATTCGGACTGAACACCGGGGAGCTGTTTTTT
NA	NA	TRBV3-1	TRBJ1-1	CASSPTRGAQLMNTEAFF	TGTGCCAGCAGCCCGACGCGGGGGGCCCAACTAATGAACACTGAAGCTTTCTTT